This passage covers 17 T cell receptor beta chains from one sample sequenced in a study of CD8 T cells in Susac syndrome. Roughly 0.45 to 1 ug RNA was reverse transcribed with random hexamers. TCRdb ran MiXCR on the immunoSEQ multiplex PCR reads and lists one entry per CDR3 protein. Of about 280,000 distinct CDR3 sequences in the sample, approximately 81% were seen once. Sequences were obtained from CD8+ T cells from PBMCs. These receptors were collected from a human donor with multiple sclerosis.

The CDR3 DNA is TGTGCCAGCAGCCAAAGGGGGCCGGACACTGAAGCTTTCTTT. It translates to CASSQRGPDTEAFF. V gene TRBV3-1 combines with J gene TRBJ1-1, with 7 nucleotides matching TRBD1. V trimming: 2 bases; J trimming: 3 bases; junction bases outside the gene matches: 3. The CDR3 loop spans 14 amino acids. Looked up from germline, CDR1 is LGHDT and CDR2 is YNNKEL (reference sequence).

The rearrangement uses TRBV5-5 and TRBJ1-2; D remains unclear. This CDR3 spans 13 amino acids. The germline V and J ends were trimmed by 3 bases and 8 bases, with 14 bases remaining between them. Germline V CDR1 and CDR2: SGHKS, YYEKEE (reference sequence). The CDR3 DNA follows: TGTGCCAGCAGCTCCGGGTCGCTGACGGGCTACACCTTC. Protein: CASSSGSLTGYTF.

The chain joins TRBV4-2 to TRBJ2-3, with a possible D match to TRBD1 (6 bases). Germline CDR1 and CDR2: LGHNA and YNFKEQ. The CDR3 is made up of 17 amino acids. Trimming left V 3 bases short and J 0 bases short, with 16 bases between. CDR3 sequence (DNA): TGTGCCAGCAGCCACGGGACGGGACACTCAAGCACAGATACGCAGTATTTT. Protein: CASSHGTGHSSTDTQYF.

The V gene is TRBV29-1, the J gene TRBJ2-7; TRBD1 matches 7 bases. The V gene's germline CDR1 is SQVTM and CDR2 ANQGSEA. The V gene end was trimmed by 3 bases and the J gene end by 0 bases; junction bases not matched to a gene: 2. The CDR3 runs to 13 residues. In DNA, the CDR3 is TGCAGCGTTGAGGGGACAGCCTCCTACGAGCAGTACTTC. Protein product: CSVEGTASYEQYF.

This clonotype occurred a few times. The gene calls are TRBV7-9 and TRBJ2-1; either TRBD1 or TRBD2 may fit D (5 bases each). Per germline, CDR1 SEHNR and CDR2 FQNEAQ (reference sequence). V was pared by 6 bases and J by 6 bases, with 9 bases between. The CDR3 is made up of 12 amino acids. The CDR3 is CASSWGPNEQFF. DNA of the CDR3: TGTGCCAGCAGTTGGGGACCCAATGAGCAGTTCTTC.

This rearrangement joins TRBV9 to TRBJ2-7; 10 positions agree with TRBD1. The germline V gene encodes CDR1 SGDLS and CDR2 YYNGEE. V lost 0 bases to trimming and J lost 3 bases; unmatched junction nucleotides: 3. The CDR3 spans 15 residues. CDR3 loop: CASSVADRGLYEQYF. For the CDR3, the DNA is TGTGCCAGCAGCGTAGCAGACAGGGGGCTCTACGAGCAGTACTTC.

The V call is TRBV28, the J call TRBJ2-1, with 10 bases lining up with TRBD2. The V gene's germline CDR1 is MDHEN and CDR2 SYDVKM. The CDR3 spans 16 residues. V shed 4 bases and J 3 bases; nucleotides not matched to a gene: 6. CDR3 sequence (DNA): TGTGCCAGCAGTTCAGAGCGGGAGGGGGTCTACAATGAGCAGTTCTTC. Its protein is CASSSEREGVYNEQFF.

J is TRBJ2-7 and V is TRBV4-1; D is perhaps TRBD1 or TRBD2 (5 bases each). Germline CDR1 is MGHRA and CDR2 is YSYEKL. The CDR3 spans 14 residues. V shed 5 bases and J shed 6 bases, with 17 bases lying between them. CDR3 amino acids: CASSSQDPGAEQYF. In DNA, the CDR3 is TGCGCCAGCAGCTCCCAAGACCCCGGGGCCGAGCAGTACTTC.

The chain combines TRBV29-1 with TRBJ1-2; possible D gene TRBD1, 6 bases. CDR3 size: 13 residues. V shed 4 bases and J shed 2 bases, with 11 bases lying between them. From germline, CDR1 is SQVTM and CDR2 ANQGSEA. CDR3 nucleotides: TGCAGCGTTGGCCAAGGGGGGAACTATGGCTACACCTTC. Protein: CSVGQGGNYGYTF.

This sequence joins TRBV7-9 and TRBJ2-7; 8 bases agree with TRBD2. The CDR3 runs to 17 residues. Germline V gene data show CDR1 as SEHNR and CDR2 as FQNEAQ (reference sequence). The trim removed 4 bases at V and 0 bases at J, leaving 11 bases unmatched. The CDR3 sequence: CASSSPRGGSSSYEQYF. CDR3 DNA sequence: TGTGCCAGCAGCTCACCTCGGGGGGGGTCAAGCTCCTACGAGCAGTACTTC.

The chain has TRBV27 and TRBJ2-1; TRBD2 matches at 7 bases. Germline V gene lookup returns CDR1 MNHEY and CDR2 SMNVEV (reference sequence). CDR3 length equals 12 residues. The junction had 4 bases not matched to a gene; V was cut back by 8 bases and J by 6 bases. The CDR3 sequence: CASWTRFNEQFF. The CDR3 DNA sequence: TGTGCCAGCTGGACTAGGTTCAATGAGCAGTTCTTC.

The chain has TRBV19 and TRBJ2-1, with a tentative D call TRBD1 (6 bases). V lost 1 base and J 10 bases, leaving 11 bases between the germline ends. The germline gives CDR1 LNHDA, CDR2 SQIVND (reference sequence). The CDR3 has 13 residues. The chain's CDR3 is CASSIVSGEEQFF. Here the CDR3 DNA reads TGTGCCAGTAGTATAGTATCAGGGGAAGAGCAGTTCTTC.

The chain is built from TRBV10-3 and TRBJ2-1; 7 bases match TRBD2. J was trimmed by 8 bases and V by 4 bases; bases with no gene match: 14. CDR3 length equals 16 residues. CDR1 is ENHRY and CDR2 is SYGVKD in the germline V gene. The CDR3 DNA is TGTGCCATCAGTGGGAGGGTGGAGACTAGCATCTATGAGCAGTTCTTC. This encodes CAISGRVETSIYEQFF.

The CDR3 bases are TGTGCCAGCAGTTTCGGTCTAGATCAGCCCCAGCATTTT. It specifies CASSFGLDQPQHF. The chain links TRBV27 to TRBJ1-5; no definite D call. V was pared by 3 bases and J by 5 bases, with 8 bases between. The CDR3 has 13 residues. Germline V gene sequence: CDR1 MNHEY, CDR2 SMNVEV (reference sequence).

The CDR3 region is CASGGEIHETQYF. For the CDR3, the DNA is TGTGCCAGCGGCGGCGAGATCCATGAGACCCAGTACTTC. The J gene is TRBJ2-5, the V gene TRBV6-5; D is uncertain. Germline V gene sequence: CDR1 MNHEY, CDR2 SVGAGI. CDR3 length equals 13 residues. Trimming pared 8 bases from V and 5 bases from J, leaving 15 bases between.

The V and J genes are TRBV10-2 and TRBJ2-7, with 8 positions matching TRBD2. CDR3 size: 16 residues. V lost 3 bases and J lost 3; bases outside the gene matches: 10. Germline V CDR1 and CDR2: WSHSY, SAAADI. CDR3 loop: CASSDPPEAGVYEQYF. CDR3 sequence (DNA): TGCGCCAGCAGTGATCCGCCGGAAGCGGGAGTCTACGAGCAGTACTTC.

V and J are TRBV27 and TRBJ2-1, with 7 bases matching TRBD1. This CDR3 has 14 residues. From germline, CDR1 is MNHEY and CDR2 SMNVEV (reference sequence). The J segment lost 7 bases and the V segment lost 7 bases, leaving 10 bases of the junction unmatched. For the CDR3, the DNA is TGTGCCAGCAAAGAGGGGGCGAGGGGGAATGAGCAGTTCTTC. This codes for CASKEGARGNEQFF.